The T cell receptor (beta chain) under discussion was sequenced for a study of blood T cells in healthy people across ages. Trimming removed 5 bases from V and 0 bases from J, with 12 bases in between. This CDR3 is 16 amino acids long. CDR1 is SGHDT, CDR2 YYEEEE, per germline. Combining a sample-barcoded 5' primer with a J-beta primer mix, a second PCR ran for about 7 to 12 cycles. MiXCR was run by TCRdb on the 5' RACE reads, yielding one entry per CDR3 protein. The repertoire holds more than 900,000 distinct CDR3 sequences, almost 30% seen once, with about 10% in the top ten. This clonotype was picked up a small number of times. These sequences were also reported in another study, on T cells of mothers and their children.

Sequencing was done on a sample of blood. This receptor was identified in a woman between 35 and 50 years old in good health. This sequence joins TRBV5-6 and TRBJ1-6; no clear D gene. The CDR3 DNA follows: TGTGCCAGCAGAAGACTGGCCCGCTCCTATAATTCACCCCTCCACTTT. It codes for CASRRLARSYNSPLHF.